These 23 T cell receptor beta chains originate from one sample sequenced in a study of T-cell reconstitution after alpha-beta-depleted transplantation in children. Unique molecular identifiers were used to barcode this TCRbeta library. In TCRdb, the PCR reads were re-called with MiXCR into one record per CDR3 protein. The sample carries 540,000 or so distinct CDR3 sequences, more than 20% recorded once. The sequenced sample was PBMCs, mostly from graft donor cells, obtained 360 days after TCRalphabeta/CD19-depleted stem cell transplant. The receptors here all came from a boy younger than two who had a stem cell transplant for acute myeloid leukemia, so the T cells may come from the graft donor.

A word on this clonotype: Possible read error: a much larger clone is one base away. The chain joins TRBV6-5 to TRBJ1-2, with 9 positions matching TRBD1. CDR1 MNHEY and CDR2 SVGAGI come from the germline V gene. The CDR3 totals 15 residues. CDR3 loop: CASSYSGTGNYGYPF. CDR3 DNA sequence: TGTGCCAGCAGTTACTCGGGGACAGGGAACTATGGCTACCCCTTC.

In its sample, this clonotype was seen a few times. The J gene is TRBJ2-5, the V gene TRBV20-1; tentatively, D is TRBD1 (6 bases). The V end lost 3 bases, the J end lost 5 bases, and 19 bases lay between the germline ends. CDR1 DFQATT and CDR2 SNEGSKA come from the germline V gene (reference sequence). This CDR3 is built from 15 residues. CDR3 in amino acids: CSARGARGSLETQYF. The CDR3, as DNA: TGCAGTGCTAGGGGGGCCAGGGGAAGCTTGGAGACCCAGTACTTC.

This clonotype has ten or more counts. J is TRBJ2-5 and V is TRBV29-1; 8 bases align to TRBD2. The CDR3 totals 15 residues. Germline V gives CDR1 SQVTM, CDR2 ANQGSEA. Trimming removed 0 bases from V and 5 bases from J; junction bases left unmatched: 8. The CDR3 loop reads CSVEDFGGVRETQYF. The CDR3 DNA reads as TGCAGCGTTGAAGACTTCGGGGGGGTTCGGGAGACCCAGTACTTC.

The sample holds a few counts of this clonotype. The chain uses TRBV20-1 and TRBJ2-3; D uncertain. V dropped 1 base and J dropped 2 bases, with 16 bases sitting between them. The CDR3 length is 16 residues. The germline CDR1 and CDR2 sequences are DFQATT and SNEGSKA (reference sequence). DNA of the CDR3: TGCAGTGCTAGAGTAACGGCAGCGCCTTACACAGATACGCAGTATTTT. Amino acids: CSARVTAAPYTDTQYF.

V and J are TRBV20-1 and TRBJ2-1; D is tentatively TRBD1 or TRBD2 (6 bases each). Trimming took 1 base from V and 6 from J, leaving 13 bases between them. The germline V gene encodes CDR1 DFQATT and CDR2 SNEGSKA (reference sequence). CDR3 length: 14 residues. This CDR3 is CSARGTGAPNEQFF. The DNA of the CDR3 is TGCAGTGCTAGAGGTACGGGGGCTCCCAATGAGCAGTTCTTC.

This rearrangement joins TRBV6-5 to TRBJ1-1; TRBD1 might be the D (5 bases). Between the trimmed V and J ends, which lost 0 bases and 8 bases, there was a span of 13 bases. The CDR3 contains 14 residues. Germline V gene sequence: CDR1 MNHEY, CDR2 SVGAGI. The chain's CDR3 is CASSYSGREGEAFF. The CDR3, as DNA: TGTGCCAGCAGTTACTCGGGCAGGGAGGGAGAAGCTTTCTTT.

The chain links TRBV6-1 to TRBJ1-5; TRBD1 matches 10 bases. The CDR3 loop spans 16 amino acids. Germline V gene lookup returns CDR1 MNHNS and CDR2 SASEGT. After removal of 6 bases from V and 9 bases from J, the junction contained 14 bases not matched to a gene. CDR3 region: CASSPRDRGRIRPQHF. Written as DNA, the CDR3 is TGTGCCAGCAGCCCCCGGGACAGGGGACGGATCCGGCCCCAGCATTTT.

V is TRBV7-7 and J is TRBJ2-1; 8 nucleotides agree with TRBD2. This CDR3 has 20 amino acids. V gave up 6 bases and J gave up 5 bases; unmatched junction bases: 24. CDR1 is SSHAT and CDR2 is FNYEAQ in the germline V gene (reference sequence). CDR3 sequence (DNA): TGTGCCAGCAGGCCGGAGCGGGGGCACTACAGCTACTTGAGAAACAATGAGCAGTTCTTC. It translates to CASRPERGHYSYLRNNEQFF. Using reference TRBV7-7 and TRBJ2-1 for the parts outside the CDR3, the full variable domain is GAGVSQSPRYKVTKRGQDVTLRCDPISSHATLYWYQQALGQGPEFLTYFNYEAQPDKSGLPSDRFSAERPEGSISTLTIQRTEQRDSAMYRCASRPERGHYSYLRNNEQFFGPGTRLTVL.

This clonotype was recorded many times. The J gene is TRBJ2-7, the V gene TRBV5-5, with 10 bases identical to TRBD1. Germline V gene sequence: CDR1 SGHKS, CDR2 YYEKEE (reference sequence). V shed 2 bases and J 2 bases; nucleotides not matched to a gene: 7. CDR3 length: 16 amino acids. CDR3 region: CASSLTGTGAPYEQYV. The CDR3 region has the DNA TGTGCCAGCAGCTTAACTGGGACAGGGGCCCCCTACGAGCAGTACGTC.

This clonotype has ten or more counts. The chain combines TRBV12-3 or TRBV12-4 with TRBJ2-2; the match to TRBD1 covers 9 bases. J gave up 5 bases and V 6 bases, and 7 bases lay outside the gene matches. The CDR3 is 15 amino acids. The CDR3 loop is CASRLQGARTGELFF. DNA for the CDR3: TGTGCCAGCAGGCTACAGGGGGCGCGGACCGGGGAGCTGTTTTTT.

The chain uses TRBV15 and TRBJ2-5; D is unresolved. This CDR3 is built from 16 residues. The V end lost 1 base, the J end lost 3 bases, and 15 bases lay between the germline ends. The V gene's germline CDR1 is LNHNV and CDR2 YYDKDF (reference sequence). The CDR3 coding sequence is TGTGCCACCAGCAGAGTTTTAGGTGTCACCGAAGAGACCCAGTACTTC. Amino acids: CATSRVLGVTEETQYF.

There are many counts of this clonotype. V gene TRBV29-1 combines with J gene TRBJ2-5; the D gene could be TRBD1 or TRBD2 (5 bases each). The V gene's germline CDR1 is SQVTM and CDR2 ANQGSEA. CDR3 size: 12 residues. The V and J ends lost 4 bases and 4 bases respectively, with 10 bases between them. CDR3 amino acids: CSVAIGGETQYF. The CDR3, as DNA: TGCAGCGTTGCGATTGGGGGAGAGACCCAGTACTTC. Full variable domain (outside the CDR3, taken from reference TRBV29-1 and TRBJ2-5): SAVISQKPSRDICQRGTSLTIQCQVDSQVTMMFWYRQQPGQSLTLIATANQGSEATYESGFVIDKFPISRPNLTFSTLTVSNMSPEDSSIYLCSVAIGGETQYFGPGTRLLVL.

This clonotype appeared a few times. The chain carries TRBV12-3 or TRBV12-4 and TRBJ2-3; TRBD2 matches 16 bases. The trim removed 3 bases at V and 5 bases at J, leaving 8 bases unmatched. The CDR3 is 18 amino acids. CDR3 protein: CASSLFPGTSGGGDTQYF. The CDR3 nucleotides are TGTGCCAGCAGTTTGTTTCCGGGGACTAGCGGGGGGGGAGATACGCAGTATTTT.

The rearrangement links TRBV5-1 to TRBJ2-7; 11 bases map to TRBD1. Germline CDR1 and CDR2: SGHRS and YFSETQ. The trim removed 4 bases at V and 4 bases at J, leaving 10 bases unmatched. The CDR3 sequence is 16 residues long. The CDR3 nucleotides read TGCGCCAGCAGCACCTACCCCGGGACAGGGGGTTACGAGCAGTACTTC. This codes for CASSTYPGTGGYEQYF.

This chain links TRBV20-1 with TRBJ2-2, with 8 bases matching TRBD1. In germline, CDR1 is DFQATT, CDR2 SNEGSKA (reference sequence). The CDR3 loop spans 16 amino acids. V lost 0 bases and J lost 5; bases outside the gene matches: 8. CDR3 residues: CSARDPSGGGTGELFF. CDR3 nucleotide sequence: TGCAGTGCTAGAGATCCCTCAGGGGGCGGAACCGGGGAGCTGTTTTTT.

Ten or more counts support this clonotype. The V call is TRBV24-1, the J call TRBJ1-5; D not resolved. The germline V gene encodes CDR1 KGHDR and CDR2 SFDVKD. This CDR3 region has 16 residues. V was shortened by 2 bases and J by 0 bases, with 10 bases between the two germline ends. In DNA, the CDR3 is TGTGCCACCAGTGATTCCGCAGGTTATAGCAATCAGCCCCAGCATTTT. This sequence encodes CATSDSAGYSNQPQHF.

A few counts support this clonotype. The rearrangement joins TRBV20-1 to TRBJ2-3; D possibly matches TRBD1 or TRBD2 (5 bases each). CDR3 length: 11 amino acids. The germline gives CDR1 DFQATT, CDR2 SNEGSKA (reference sequence). The CDR3 is CRGTGTDTQYF. The CDR3 DNA follows: TGCAGGGGGACCGGCACAGATACGCAGTATTTT.

This clonotype was counted only a few times. This rearrangement joins TRBV20-1 to TRBJ2-7; D might be TRBD1 or TRBD2, each matching 5 bases. Trimming took off 3 bases at V and 3 bases at J, with 9 bases between the two ends. Germline CDR1 DFQATT, CDR2 SNEGSKA (reference sequence). The CDR3 is 12 residues long. As DNA, the CDR3 is TGCAGTGCTAGCGGGACCAGCTACGAGCAGTACTTC. This sequence encodes CSASGTSYEQYF.

The genes are TRBV29-1 and TRBJ1-2, with 9 bases fitting TRBD1. The length of the CDR3 is 18 residues. The germline V gene encodes CDR1 SQVTM and CDR2 ANQGSEA. V lost 4 bases, J lost 1 base, and 16 bases stayed unmatched. The CDR3 region has the DNA TGCAGCGTTGTCTGGGCCCGGTATGGGACAGGGAGTAACTATGGCTACACCTTC. Encoded protein: CSVVWARYGTGSNYGYTF.

This clonotype appeared a few times. The chain combines TRBV20-1 with TRBJ2-2, with D tentatively TRBD2 (6 bases). Trimming pared 3 bases from V and 4 bases from J, leaving 9 bases between. Germline CDR1 is DFQATT and CDR2 is SNEGSKA (reference sequence). The CDR3 loop spans 13 amino acids. The CDR3 DNA reads TGCAGTGCTAGGGCGGGGAGCACCGGGGAGCTGTTTTTT. Protein: CSARAGSTGELFF.

V gene TRBV13 combines with J gene TRBJ2-3; D remains ambiguous. Germline assignment: CDR1 PRHDT and CDR2 FYEKMQ (reference sequence). The V and J ends lost 0 bases and 2 bases respectively, with 15 bases between them. The CDR3 consists of 17 residues. The CDR3 DNA reads as TGTGCCAGCAGCTTAGGCGCGGCGGCAGGAATCACAGATACGCAGTATTTT. Amino acids: CASSLGAAAGITDTQYF.

This clonotype was counted between two and nine times. The V gene is TRBV10-3, the J gene TRBJ2-7; 11 bases map to TRBD1. This CDR3 contains 17 residues. V lost 3 bases and J lost 2; bases outside the gene matches: 9. Germline assignment: CDR1 ENHRY and CDR2 SYGVKD. The CDR3 nucleotides are TGTGCCATCAGTGACCCTTCCGGGACAGGGGGTGCCTACGAGCAGTACTTC. It codes for CAISDPSGTGGAYEQYF.

This clonotype was picked up a small number of times. The rearrangement uses TRBV10-3 and TRBJ1-6; D unresolved. Per germline, CDR1 ENHRY and CDR2 SYGVKD. The germline V and J ends were trimmed by 3 bases and 4 bases, with 22 bases remaining between them. The CDR3 is made up of 19 amino acids. CDR3 bases: TGTGCCATCAGTGAAGGTGCGAGGACTCTTATCGGGTATAATTCACCCCTCCACTTT. Amino acid sequence: CAISEGARTLIGYNSPLHF.